The present entry profiles one T cell receptor beta chain with its context. This sample stems from a study of blood T cell repertoires in COVID-19. Looking at the study overall: Spain, Italy and the United States supplied samples that represented acute and convalescent COVID-19.

This CDR3 comprises 18 residues. V lost 2 bases, J lost 1 base, and 20 bases lay in between. CDR1 and CDR2 from the germline V gene are SGHVS and FNYEAQ. Original processing methods: By means of reference gene primer amplification, nucleated cell counts were estimated. The data were produced by immunoSEQ multiplex PCR, yet TCRdb's version contains in-frame clones alone and is incomplete. The DNA was the basis for D and trimming; V, J and clone size are from that table. The data contain about 250,000 clones, roughly 80% of them seen just once; the ten biggest clones take up roughly 4.7%. Sequenced input: peripheral blood. This receptor was identified in a woman in her seventies with acute or convalescent COVID-19. The chain couples TRBV7-6 to TRBJ1-1; D might be TRBD1 (6 bases). The CDR3 protein is CASSLYGRTEEPNTEAFF. The CDR3 DNA follows: TGTGCCAGCAGCTTATATGGCCGGACAGAGGAGCCGAACACTGAAGCTTTCTTT.